This TCR beta chain appears in the sequencing data of a study of T-cell reconstitution after alpha-beta-depleted transplantation in children. Notes on the study in general: Several patients had high TCRbeta diversity at day 60; it came from surviving recipient T cells and thymic progenitors. Reportedly, only several hundred clones from non-depleted graft cells drove alpha-beta T-cell counts at about two months.

The TCRbeta library was prepared with unique molecular identifiers. From the PCR reads, TCRdb called clonotypes with MiXCR, one entry per CDR3 protein. The sample shows about 980,000 distinct CDR3 sequences, about 29% of them seen only once. This clonotype appeared many times. What it binds is unknown. CDR1 is SGHRS and CDR2 is YFSETQ in the germline V gene. This CDR3 has 15 amino acids. V was cut by 5 bases and J by 0 bases, with 13 bases left in between. The sequencing used PBMCs, mostly from graft donor cells, collected 360 days after TCRalphabeta/CD19-depleted stem cell transplant. J is TRBJ2-3 and V is TRBV5-1; D is uncertain. This clonotype was sampled from a boy under two years old who had a stem cell transplant for SCID, so the T cells may come from the graft donor. The CDR3 sequence is CASRMGYLSTDTQYF. CDR3 coding DNA: TGCGCCAGCAGGATGGGATATCTTAGCACAGATACGCAGTATTTT.